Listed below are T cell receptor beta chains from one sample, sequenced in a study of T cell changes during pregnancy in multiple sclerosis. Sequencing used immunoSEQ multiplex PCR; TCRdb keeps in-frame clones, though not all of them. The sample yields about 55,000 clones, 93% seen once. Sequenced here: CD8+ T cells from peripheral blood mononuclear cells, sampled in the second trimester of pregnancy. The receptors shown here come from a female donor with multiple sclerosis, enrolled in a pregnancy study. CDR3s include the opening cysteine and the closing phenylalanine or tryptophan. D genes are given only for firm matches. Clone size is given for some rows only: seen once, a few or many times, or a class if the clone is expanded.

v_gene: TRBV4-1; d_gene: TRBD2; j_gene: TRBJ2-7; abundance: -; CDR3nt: TGCGCCAGCAGCCAAGATTCCGCTAGCGGTAGCTACGAGCAGTACTTC; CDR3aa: CASSQDSASGSYEQYF
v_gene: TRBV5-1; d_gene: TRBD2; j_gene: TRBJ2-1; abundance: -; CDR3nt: TGCGCCAGCAGATACGGGACTAGCGGGAGGGTTGAGCAGTTCTTC; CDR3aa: CASRYGTSGRVEQFF
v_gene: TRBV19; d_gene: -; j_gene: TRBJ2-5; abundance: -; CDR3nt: TGTGCCAGTAGTATCGGAGGATATGGAATGAAGACCCAGTACTTC; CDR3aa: CASSIGGYGMKTQYF
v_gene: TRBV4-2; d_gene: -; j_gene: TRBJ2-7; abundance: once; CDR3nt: TGTGCCAGCAGCCCCCCTGGAGGGGATAGGAACGAGCAGTACTTC; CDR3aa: CASSPPGGDRNEQYF
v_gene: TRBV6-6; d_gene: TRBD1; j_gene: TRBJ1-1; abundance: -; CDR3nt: TGTGCCAGCAGTTCGAACAGGGGGAGGTCTGAAGCTTTCTTT; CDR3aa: CASSSNRGRSEAFF
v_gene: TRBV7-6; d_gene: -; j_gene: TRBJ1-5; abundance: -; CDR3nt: TGTGCCAGCAGCTTAAGTTCGGGTCAGCCCCAGCATTTT; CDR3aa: CASSLSSGQPQHF
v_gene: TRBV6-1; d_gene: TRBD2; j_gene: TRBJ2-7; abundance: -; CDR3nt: TGTGCCAGCAGTGAATTCGGAGCGGGAGGACTCTACGAGCAGTACTTC; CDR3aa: CASSEFGAGGLYEQYF
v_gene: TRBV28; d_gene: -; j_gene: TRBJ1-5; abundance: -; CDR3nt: TGTGCCAGCAGTTTGGGCCAGTTTAGCAATCAGCCCCAGCATTTT; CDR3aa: CASSLGQFSNQPQHF
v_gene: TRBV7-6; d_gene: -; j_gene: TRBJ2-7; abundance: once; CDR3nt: TGTGCCAGCAGCCGCGGAGACGAGCAGTACTTC; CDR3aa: CASSRGDEQYF
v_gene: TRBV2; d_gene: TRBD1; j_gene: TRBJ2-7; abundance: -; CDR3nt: TGTGCCAGCAGTGGGACAGGGAAACCCTACGAGCAGTACTTC; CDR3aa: CASSGTGKPYEQYF
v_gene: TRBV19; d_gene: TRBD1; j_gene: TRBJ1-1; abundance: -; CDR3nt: TGTGCCAGTAGTGAATGGGACAGGGTTACTGAAGCTTTCTTT; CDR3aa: CASSEWDRVTEAFF
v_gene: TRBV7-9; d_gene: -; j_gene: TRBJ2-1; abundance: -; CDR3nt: TGTGCCAGCAGCTTTAGCATCGATGAGCAGTTCTTC; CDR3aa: CASSFSIDEQFF
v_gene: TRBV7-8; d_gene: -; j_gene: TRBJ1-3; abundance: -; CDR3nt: TGTGCCAGCAGCGACGGGAACTCTGGAAACACCATATATTTT; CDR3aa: CASSDGNSGNTIYF
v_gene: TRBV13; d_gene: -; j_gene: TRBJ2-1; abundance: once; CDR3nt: TGTGCCAGCAGCCTGCCCGGGAGCTCCTACAATGAGCAGTTCTTC; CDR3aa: CASSLPGSSYNEQFF
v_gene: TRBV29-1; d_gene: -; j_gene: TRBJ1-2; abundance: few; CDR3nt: TGCAGCGTGCGATGGACAGCCTCACAGTATACTTATGGCTACACCTTC; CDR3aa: CSVRWTASQYTYGYTF
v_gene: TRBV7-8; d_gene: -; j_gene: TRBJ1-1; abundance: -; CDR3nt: TGTGCCAGCAGCCCTTACGGACAGCACACTGAAGCTTTCTTT; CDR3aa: CASSPYGQHTEAFF
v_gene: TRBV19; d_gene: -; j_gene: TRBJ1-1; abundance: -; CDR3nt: TGTGCCAGTAGCCAGATCTTCGCTGAAGCTTTCTTT; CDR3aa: CASSQIFAEAFF
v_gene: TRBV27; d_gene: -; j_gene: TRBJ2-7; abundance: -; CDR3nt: TGTGCCAGCAGTTTAAGTGAGGCCACCTACGAGCAGTACTTC; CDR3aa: CASSLSEATYEQYF
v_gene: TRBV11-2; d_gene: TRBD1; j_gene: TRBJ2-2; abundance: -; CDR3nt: TGTGCCAGCAACCATCGCCGGGACAGGGGGCACACCGGGGAGCTGTTTTTT; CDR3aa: CASNHRRDRGHTGELFF
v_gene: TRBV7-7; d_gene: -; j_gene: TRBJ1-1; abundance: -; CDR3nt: TGTGCCAGCAGCTTAGGCGAGAACACTGAAGCTTTCTTT; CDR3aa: CASSLGENTEAFF
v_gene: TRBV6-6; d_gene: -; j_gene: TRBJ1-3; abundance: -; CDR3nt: TGTGCCAGCAGTTACCCAGAATCTGGAAACACCATATATTTT; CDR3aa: CASSYPESGNTIYF
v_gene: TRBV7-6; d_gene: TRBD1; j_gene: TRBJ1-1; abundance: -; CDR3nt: TGTGCCAGCAGCCTAGGGGACAGGGGGCGGGGCACTGAAGCTTTCTTT; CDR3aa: CASSLGDRGRGTEAFF
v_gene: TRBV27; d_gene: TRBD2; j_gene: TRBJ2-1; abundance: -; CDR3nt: TGTGCCAGCAGTCCTCTACTAGCGGGAGAATTGAACAATGAGCAGTTCTTC; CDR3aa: CASSPLLAGELNNEQFF
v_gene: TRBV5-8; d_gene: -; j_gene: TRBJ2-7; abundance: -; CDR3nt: TGTGCCAGCAGCTTGCGGGGGTACGAGCAGTACTTC; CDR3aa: CASSLRGYEQYF
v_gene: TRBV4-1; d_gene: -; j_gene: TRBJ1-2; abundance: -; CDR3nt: TGCGCCAGCAGCGCCACGGGGGACTCCAACTATGGCTACACCTTC; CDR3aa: CASSATGDSNYGYTF
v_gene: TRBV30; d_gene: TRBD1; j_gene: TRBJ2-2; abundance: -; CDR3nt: TGTGCCTGGAGCGGGACAGGGTGGACCGGGGAGCTGTTTTTT; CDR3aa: CAWSGTGWTGELFF
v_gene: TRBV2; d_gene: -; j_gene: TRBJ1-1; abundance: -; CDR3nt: TGTGCCAGCAGTGAACCGGTGAACACTGAAGCTTTCTTT; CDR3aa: CASSEPVNTEAFF
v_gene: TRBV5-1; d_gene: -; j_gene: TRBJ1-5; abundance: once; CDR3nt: TGCGCCAGCAGCTTTGGGCCAGACCCCAATCAGCCCCAGCATTTT; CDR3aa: CASSFGPDPNQPQHF
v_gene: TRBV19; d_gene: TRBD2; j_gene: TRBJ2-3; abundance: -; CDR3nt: TGTGCCAGTAGTATCTTGGCGGGAGGGATCGGAGATACGCAGTATTTT; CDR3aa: CASSILAGGIGDTQYF
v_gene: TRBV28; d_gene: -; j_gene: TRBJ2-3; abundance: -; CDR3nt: TGTGCCAGCCAGACAATCACAGATACGCAGTATTTT; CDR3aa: CASQTITDTQYF
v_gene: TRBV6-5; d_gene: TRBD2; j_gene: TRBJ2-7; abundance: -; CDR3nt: TGTGCCAGCAGTTACTCAGAACTAGCGGGAGGCTACGAGCAGTACTTC; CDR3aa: CASSYSELAGGYEQYF
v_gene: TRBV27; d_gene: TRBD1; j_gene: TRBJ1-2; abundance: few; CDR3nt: TGTGCCAGCAGTTTATATTCAACAGGGGCTAACTATGGCTACACCTTC; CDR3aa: CASSLYSTGANYGYTF
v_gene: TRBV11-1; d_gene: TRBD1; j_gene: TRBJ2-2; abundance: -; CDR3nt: TGTGCCAGCAGCTTAGGCAGGACAGGGAGATACACCGGGGAGCTGTTTTTT; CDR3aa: CASSLGRTGRYTGELFF